Each of the 10 T cell receptor beta chains below was sequenced from the same sample in a study of shared clonotypes between healthy human individuals (TCRdb year 2020). Libraries were built with the immunoSEQ multiplex PCR assay. The table comes from immuneACCESS by way of TCRdb, which keeps in-frame sequences with V and J called. Part of the clones is missing from these tables; in studies checked, under half for an unresolved V gene and the rest for unknown reasons. This sample is represented by about 480,000 clones; roughly 85% of them were singletons. The ten top clones hold approximately 12% of the sample. The specimen sequenced was PBMCs. Receptors originate from a woman in her thirties or forties in good health. Some clones in this sample may be carry-over from other donors' samples.

V and J are TRBV28 and TRBJ1-5; D is unclear. In germline, CDR1 is MDHEN, CDR2 SYDVKM. The V and J ends lost 3 bases and 5 bases respectively, with 14 bases between them. The CDR3 covers 15 residues. CDR3 loop: CASSFYRGRDQPQHF. CDR3 nucleotide sequence: TGTGCCAGCAGTTTCTACCGTGGACGTGATCAGCCCCAGCATTTT.

The chain is built from TRBV5-4 and TRBJ2-7, with 9 bases fitting TRBD2. CDR1 and CDR2 from the germline V gene are SGHNT and YYREEE (reference sequence). V lost 1 base and J lost 3; bases outside the gene matches: 5. The CDR3 totals 15 residues. The CDR3 DNA reads as TGTGCCAGCAGCTTGCACAGCGGGAGGATCTACGAGCAGTACTTC. As protein: CASSLHSGRIYEQYF. Combining the CDR3 with reference TRBV5-4 and TRBJ2-7 gives the whole variable domain ETGVTQSPTHLIKTRGQQVTLRCSSQSGHNTVSWYQQALGQGPQFIFQYYREEENGRGNFPPRFSGLQFPNYSSELNVNALELDDSALYLCASSLHSGRIYEQYFGPGTRLTVT.

The chain joins TRBV5-1 to TRBJ2-3; perhaps TRBD1 as D (5 bases). With 0 bases removed from V and 0 bases from J, the gap between germline ends came to 8 bases. The germline V gene has CDR1 SGHRS and CDR2 YFSETQ. CDR3 length: 15 amino acids. The CDR3 region has the DNA TGCGCCAGCAGCTTGGAGACAGTCAGCACAGATACGCAGTATTTT. As protein: CASSLETVSTDTQYF.

The chain has TRBV5-4 and TRBJ1-4, with D perhaps TRBD1 (6 bases). The germline gives CDR1 SGHNT, CDR2 YYREEE (reference sequence). Trimming shortened V by 0 bases and J by 8 bases, and 14 bases separated the two germline ends. This CDR3 is 15 amino acids long. The CDR3 spells CASSLDPGVGEKLFF. CDR3 nucleotides: TGTGCCAGCAGCTTGGACCCAGGGGTTGGAGAAAAACTGTTTTTT.

This clone appeared many times. The gene calls are TRBV7-6 and TRBJ2-7; 7 nucleotides line up with TRBD1. The CDR3 contains 13 residues. Germline lookup yields CDR1 SGHVS and CDR2 FNYEAQ. V dropped 0 bases and J dropped 7; count of bases not matched to a gene: 3. The CDR3 sequence: CASSLAGGWEQYF. The CDR3 DNA sequence: TGTGCCAGCAGCTTAGCAGGGGGCTGGGAGCAGTACTTC.

The chain combines TRBV11-2 with TRBJ2-7, with 7 bases that match TRBD1. J lost 0 bases, V lost 7 bases, and 6 bases had no gene match. The CDR3 is 14 amino acids. Germline V gene lookup returns CDR1 SGHAT and CDR2 FQNNGV. The CDR3 loop reads CASNPGQFSYEQYF. As DNA, the CDR3 is TGTGCCAGCAACCCGGGACAGTTCTCCTACGAGCAGTACTTC.

The J gene is TRBJ2-3, the V gene TRBV28; a weak D match, TRBD1 (6 bases). V lost 7 bases and J 1 base, leaving 9 bases between the germline ends. Germline V gene data show CDR1 as MDHEN and CDR2 as SYDVKM. The length of the CDR3 is 13 residues. The CDR3 DNA sequence: TGTGCCAGCAATGGGGGCCGCACAGATACGCAGTATTTT. It yields the protein CASNGGRTDTQYF.

This chain links TRBV7-9 with TRBJ2-5, with D maybe TRBD1 (5 bases). Germline V lookup: CDR1 SEHNR, CDR2 FQNEAQ (reference sequence). V lost 5 bases and J 5 bases, leaving 12 bases between the germline ends. The CDR3 is made up of 13 amino acids. The CDR3 DNA is TGTGCCAGCAGCGCTCGGACATCGGAGACCCAGTACTTC. Its protein is CASSARTSETQYF.

CDR3 sequence reads: CASKEGQYNQPQHF. In DNA, the CDR3 is TGTGCCAGCAAGGAGGGACAGTACAATCAGCCCCAGCATTTT. This chain joins TRBV2 and TRBJ1-5; TRBD1 agrees at 7 bases. The germline V gene has CDR1 SNHLY and CDR2 FYNNEI. Trimming at V came to 7 bases and at J to 3 bases, leaving 6 bases not matched to a gene. The CDR3 contains 14 residues.

CDR3 in DNA: TGTGCCAGCAGCTGGGGGGATACTAATGAAAAACTGTTTTTT. Protein product: CASSWGDTNEKLFF. The chain combines TRBV5-4 with TRBJ1-4, with a tentative D call TRBD1 (5 bases). The CDR3 loop spans 14 amino acids. Germline V gene data show CDR1 as SGHNT and CDR2 as YYREEE (reference sequence). Trimming took 3 bases from V and 2 from J, leaving 8 bases between them.